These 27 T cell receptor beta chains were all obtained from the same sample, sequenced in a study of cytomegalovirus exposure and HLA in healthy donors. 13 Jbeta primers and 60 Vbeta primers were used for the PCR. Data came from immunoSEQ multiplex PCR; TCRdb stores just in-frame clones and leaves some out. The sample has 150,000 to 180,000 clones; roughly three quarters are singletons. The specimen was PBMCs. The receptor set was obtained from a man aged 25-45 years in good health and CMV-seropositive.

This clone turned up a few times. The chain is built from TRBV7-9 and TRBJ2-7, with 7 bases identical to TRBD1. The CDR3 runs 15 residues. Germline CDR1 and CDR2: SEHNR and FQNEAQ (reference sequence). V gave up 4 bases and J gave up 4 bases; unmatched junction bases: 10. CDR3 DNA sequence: TGTGCCAGCAGCTCCCACCCAGGGACAGCATACGAGCAGTACTTC. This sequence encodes CASSSHPGTAYEQYF.

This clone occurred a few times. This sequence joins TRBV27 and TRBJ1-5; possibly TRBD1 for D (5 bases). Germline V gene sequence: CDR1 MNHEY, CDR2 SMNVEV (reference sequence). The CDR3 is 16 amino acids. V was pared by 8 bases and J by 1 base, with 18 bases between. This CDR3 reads CASARIWRGSNQPQHF. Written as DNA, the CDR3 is TGTGCCAGCGCCCGGATTTGGAGGGGAAGCAATCAGCCCCAGCATTTT.

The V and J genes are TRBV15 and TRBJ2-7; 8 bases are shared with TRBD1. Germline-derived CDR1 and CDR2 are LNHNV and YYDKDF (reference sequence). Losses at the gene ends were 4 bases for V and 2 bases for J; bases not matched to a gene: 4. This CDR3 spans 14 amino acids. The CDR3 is CATSTGTGTYEQYF. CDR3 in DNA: TGTGCCACCAGCACCGGGACAGGCACCTACGAGCAGTACTTC.

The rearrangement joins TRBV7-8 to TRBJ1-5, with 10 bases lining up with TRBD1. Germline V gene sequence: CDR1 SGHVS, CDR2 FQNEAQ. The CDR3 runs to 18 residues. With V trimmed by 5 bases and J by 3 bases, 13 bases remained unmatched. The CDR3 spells CASSLQGTGEVSNQPQHF. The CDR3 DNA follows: TGTGCCAGCAGCCTCCAGGGGACAGGGGAGGTTTCCAATCAGCCCCAGCATTTT.

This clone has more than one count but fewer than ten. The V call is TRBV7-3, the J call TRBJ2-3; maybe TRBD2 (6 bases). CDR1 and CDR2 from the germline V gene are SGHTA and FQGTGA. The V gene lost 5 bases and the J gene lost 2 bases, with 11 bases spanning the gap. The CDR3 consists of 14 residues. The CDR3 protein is CASSPTDYTDTQYF. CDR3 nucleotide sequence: TGTGCCAGCAGCCCGACGGACTACACAGATACGCAGTATTTT.

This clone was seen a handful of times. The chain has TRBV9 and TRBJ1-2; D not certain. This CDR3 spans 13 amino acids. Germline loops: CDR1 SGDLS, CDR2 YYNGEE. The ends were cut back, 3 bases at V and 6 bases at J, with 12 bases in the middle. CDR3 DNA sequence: TGTGCCAGCAGCGACTCGGGGTTTAATGGCTACACCTTC. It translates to CASSDSGFNGYTF.

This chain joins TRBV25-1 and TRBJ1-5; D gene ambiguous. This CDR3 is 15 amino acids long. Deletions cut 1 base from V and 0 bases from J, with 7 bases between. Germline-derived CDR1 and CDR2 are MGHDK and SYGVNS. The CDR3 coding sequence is TGTGCCAGCAGTGAATCCGGGATTAGCAATCAGCCCCAGCATTTT. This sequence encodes CASSESGISNQPQHF.

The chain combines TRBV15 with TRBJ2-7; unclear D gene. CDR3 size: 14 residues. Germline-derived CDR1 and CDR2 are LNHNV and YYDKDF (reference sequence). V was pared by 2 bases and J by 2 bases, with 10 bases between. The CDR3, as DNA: TGTGCCACCAGCAGAAGTCAGGCGACCTACGAGCAGTACTTC. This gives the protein CATSRSQATYEQYF.

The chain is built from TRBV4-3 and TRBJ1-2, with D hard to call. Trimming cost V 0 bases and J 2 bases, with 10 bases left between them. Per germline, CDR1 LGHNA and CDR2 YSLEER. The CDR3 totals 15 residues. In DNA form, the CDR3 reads TGCGCCAGCAGCCAAGAAGAGGGTAAGAACTATGGCTACACCTTC. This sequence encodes CASSQEEGKNYGYTF.

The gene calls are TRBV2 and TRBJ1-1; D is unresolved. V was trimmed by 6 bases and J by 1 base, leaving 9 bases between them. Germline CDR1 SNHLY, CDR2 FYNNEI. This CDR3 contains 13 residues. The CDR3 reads CASRAEGNTEAFF. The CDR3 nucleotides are TGTGCCAGCAGAGCGGAGGGGAACACTGAAGCTTTCTTT.

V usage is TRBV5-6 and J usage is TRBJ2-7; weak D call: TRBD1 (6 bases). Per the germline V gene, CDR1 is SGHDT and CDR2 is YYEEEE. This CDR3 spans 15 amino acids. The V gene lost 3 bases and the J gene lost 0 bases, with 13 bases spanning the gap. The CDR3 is CASSSNTGFSYEQYF. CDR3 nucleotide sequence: TGTGCCAGCAGCTCAAATACAGGGTTCTCCTACGAGCAGTACTTC.

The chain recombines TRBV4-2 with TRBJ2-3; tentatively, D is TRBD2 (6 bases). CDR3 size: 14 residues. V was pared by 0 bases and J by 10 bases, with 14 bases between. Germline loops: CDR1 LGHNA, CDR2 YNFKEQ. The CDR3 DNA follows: TGTGCCAGCAGCCAAGATCGTTTTCGGGAGTCGCAGTATTTT. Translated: CASSQDRFRESQYF.

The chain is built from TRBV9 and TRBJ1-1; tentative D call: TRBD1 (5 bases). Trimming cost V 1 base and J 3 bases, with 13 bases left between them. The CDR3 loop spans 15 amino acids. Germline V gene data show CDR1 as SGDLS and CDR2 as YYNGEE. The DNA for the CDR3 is TGTGCCAGCAGCGTACACCGGGGGGGTGACACTGAAGCTTTCTTT. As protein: CASSVHRGGDTEAFF.

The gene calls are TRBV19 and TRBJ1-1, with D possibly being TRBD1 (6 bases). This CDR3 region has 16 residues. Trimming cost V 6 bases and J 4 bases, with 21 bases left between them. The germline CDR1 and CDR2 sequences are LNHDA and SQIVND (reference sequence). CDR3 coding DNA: TGTGCCAGTAGGCCCGACTCCGGGACAAGGAGCACTGAAGCTTTCTTT. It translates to CASRPDSGTRSTEAFF.

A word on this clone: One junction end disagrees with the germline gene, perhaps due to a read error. CDR3 region: CASSLSPGVTSTDTQYF. CDR3 sequence (DNA): TGTGCTAGCAGCTTATCTCCGGGAGTAACTAGCACAGATACGCAGTATTTT. The V and J genes are TRBV7-7 and TRBJ2-3, with D possibly matching TRBD2 (6 bases). Germline CDR1 is SSHAT and CDR2 is FNYEAQ (reference sequence). This CDR3 has 17 residues.

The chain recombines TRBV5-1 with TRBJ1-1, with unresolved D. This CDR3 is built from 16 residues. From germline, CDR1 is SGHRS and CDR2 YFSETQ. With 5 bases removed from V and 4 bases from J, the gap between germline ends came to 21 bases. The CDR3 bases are TGCGCCAGCAGTCGCGAACTTCGAGGCACGGGCACTGAAGCTTTCTTT. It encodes CASSRELRGTGTEAFF. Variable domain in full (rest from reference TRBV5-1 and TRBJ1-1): KAGVTQTPRYLIKTRGQQVTLSCSPISGHRSVSWYQQTPGQGLQFLFEYFSETQRNKGNFPGRFSGRQFSNSRSEMNVSTLELGDSALYLCASSRELRGTGTEAFFGQGTRLTVV.

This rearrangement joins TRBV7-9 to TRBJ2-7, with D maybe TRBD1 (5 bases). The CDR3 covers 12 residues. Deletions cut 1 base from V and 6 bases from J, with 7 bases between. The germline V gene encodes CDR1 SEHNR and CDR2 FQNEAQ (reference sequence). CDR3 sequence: CASSLVTGEQYF. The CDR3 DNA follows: TGTGCCAGCAGCTTAGTCACAGGCGAGCAGTACTTC.

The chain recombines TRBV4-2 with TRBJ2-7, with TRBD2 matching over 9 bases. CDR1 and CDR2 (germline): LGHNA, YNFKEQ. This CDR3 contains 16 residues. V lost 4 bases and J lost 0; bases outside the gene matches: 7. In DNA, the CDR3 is TGTGCCAGCAGCCGATTAGCGGGGGAGAGCTCCTACGAGCAGTACTTC. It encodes CASSRLAGESSYEQYF.

CDR3 amino acids: CASSQAESLLGEQYF. Written as DNA, the CDR3 is TGTGCCAGCAGCCAAGCGGAATCTTTATTGGGCGAGCAGTACTTC. The chain combines TRBV4-2 with TRBJ2-5; D gene uncertain. The better agreement between TRBJ2-7 and the DNA end casts doubt on the J call. The V gene's germline CDR1 is LGHNA and CDR2 YNFKEQ. The CDR3 has 15 residues.

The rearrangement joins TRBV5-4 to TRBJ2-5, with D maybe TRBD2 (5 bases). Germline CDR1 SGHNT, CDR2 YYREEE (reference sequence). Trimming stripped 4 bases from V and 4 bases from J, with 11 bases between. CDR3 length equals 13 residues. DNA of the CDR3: TGTGCCAGCAGCGTGGGCCGGGGAGAGACCCAGTACTTC. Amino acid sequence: CASSVGRGETQYF.

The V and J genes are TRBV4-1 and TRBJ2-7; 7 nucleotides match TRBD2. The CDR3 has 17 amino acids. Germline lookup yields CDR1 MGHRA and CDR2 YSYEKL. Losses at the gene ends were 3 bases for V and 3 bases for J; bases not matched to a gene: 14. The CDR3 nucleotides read TGCGCCAGCAGCCAGGGCCCGGTGCTAGCGGATTACTACGAGCAGTACTTC. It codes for CASSQGPVLADYYEQYF.

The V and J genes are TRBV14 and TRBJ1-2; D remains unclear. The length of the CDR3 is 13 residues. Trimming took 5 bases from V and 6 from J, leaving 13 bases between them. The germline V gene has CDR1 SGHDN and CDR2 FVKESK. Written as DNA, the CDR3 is TGTGCCAGCAGCACCGTTAATGAGGATGGCTACACCTTC. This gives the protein CASSTVNEDGYTF.

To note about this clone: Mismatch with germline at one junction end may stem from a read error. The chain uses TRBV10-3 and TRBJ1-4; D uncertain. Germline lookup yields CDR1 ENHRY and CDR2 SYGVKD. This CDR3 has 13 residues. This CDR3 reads CAISDETSEKLFF. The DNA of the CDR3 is TGTGCCATCAGTGATGAGACTAGTGAAAAACTGTTTTTT.

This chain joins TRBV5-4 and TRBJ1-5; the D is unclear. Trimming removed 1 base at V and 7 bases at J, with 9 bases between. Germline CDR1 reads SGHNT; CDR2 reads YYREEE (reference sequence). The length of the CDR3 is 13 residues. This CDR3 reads CASSLSLEQPQHF. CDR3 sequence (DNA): TGTGCCAGCAGCTTGAGCTTAGAGCAGCCCCAGCATTTT. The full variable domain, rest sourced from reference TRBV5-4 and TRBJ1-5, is ETGVTQSPTHLIKTRGQQVTLRCSSQSGHNTVSWYQQALGQGPQFIFQYYREEENGRGNFPPRFSGLQFPNYSSELNVNALELDDSALYLCASSLSLEQPQHFGDGTRLSIL.

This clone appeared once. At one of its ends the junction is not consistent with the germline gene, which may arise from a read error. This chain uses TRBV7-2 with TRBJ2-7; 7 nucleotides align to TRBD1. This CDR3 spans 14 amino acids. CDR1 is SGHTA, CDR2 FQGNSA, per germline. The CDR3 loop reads CASGLATGSYEQYF. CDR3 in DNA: TGTGCCAGCGGCTTAGCGACAGGGTCCTACGAGCAGTACTTC.

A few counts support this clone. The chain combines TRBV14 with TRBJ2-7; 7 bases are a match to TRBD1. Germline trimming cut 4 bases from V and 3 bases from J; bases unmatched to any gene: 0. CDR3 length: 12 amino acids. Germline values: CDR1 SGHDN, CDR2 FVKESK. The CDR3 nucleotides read TGTGCCAGCAGCCCAGGGGGCTACGAGCAGTACTTC. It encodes CASSPGGYEQYF.

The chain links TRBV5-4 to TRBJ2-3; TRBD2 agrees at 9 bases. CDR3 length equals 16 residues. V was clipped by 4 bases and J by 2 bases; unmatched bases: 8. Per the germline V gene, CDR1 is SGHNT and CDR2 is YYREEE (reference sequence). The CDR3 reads CASSPAGTSITDTQYF. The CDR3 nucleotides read TGTGCCAGCAGCCCTGCCGGGACTAGCATCACAGATACGCAGTATTTT.